The 22 T cell receptor beta chains presented below share a single source sample, sequenced in a study of identical twins. In TCRdb, the 5' RACE reads were re-called with MiXCR into one record per CDR3 protein. The sample yields about 250,000 distinct CDR3 sequences, about 9% seen once. These data were also filed under a second study, of yellow fever vaccine responses in identical twins.

Sequencing input: CD8+ T cells sorted from blood. Receptors were obtained from a woman under 30 in good health.

In its sample, this clonotype was seen many times. The chain joins TRBV29-1 to TRBJ2-1; tentative D call: TRBD2 (6 bases). The CDR3 totals 15 residues. The V end lost 3 bases, the J end lost 7 bases, and 19 bases lay between the germline ends. Germline loops: CDR1 SQVTM, CDR2 ANQGSEA. CDR3 sequence: CSVDDFGIRENEQFF. Written as DNA, the CDR3 is TGCAGCGTTGATGACTTTGGGATACGGGAGAATGAGCAGTTCTTC.

This clonotype was found many times. This chain connects TRBV9 to TRBJ2-3; 10 positions match TRBD2. Losses at the gene ends were 3 bases for V and 1 base for J; bases not matched to a gene: 2. Germline lookup yields CDR1 SGDLS and CDR2 YYNGEE. CDR3 length equals 15 residues. The CDR3 DNA reads TGTGCCAGCAGCGCCCTAGCGGGGGGCACAGATACGCAGTATTTT. It is translated as CASSALAGGTDTQYF.

The sample holds many counts of this clonotype. The chain uses TRBV11-1 and TRBJ2-7; 7 nucleotides line up with TRBD2. This CDR3 is 18 amino acids long. Germline loops: CDR1 SGHAT, CDR2 FQDESV (reference sequence). The V segment lost 5 bases and the J segment 2 bases; nucleotides outside the gene matches: 18. In DNA form, the CDR3 reads TGTGCCAGCAGCCCCAAAGGCCCGGAAGCGGGAACCACCTACGAGCAGTACTTC. It specifies CASSPKGPEAGTTYEQYF.

In this sample, this clonotype turned up many times. The chain combines TRBV4-3 with TRBJ2-7; weak D call: TRBD1 (6 bases). The CDR3 sequence is 14 residues long. CDR1 is LGHNA and CDR2 is YSLEER in the germline V gene. Trimming took off 4 bases at V and 5 bases at J, with 15 bases between the two ends. CDR3 sequence reads: CASSLRGRGDEQYF. In DNA form, the CDR3 reads TGCGCCAGCAGCCTCAGAGGCAGGGGCGACGAGCAGTACTTC.

V is TRBV7-6 and J is TRBJ2-7, with D perhaps TRBD2 (5 bases). Germline-derived CDR1 and CDR2 are SGHVS and FNYEAQ. The CDR3 covers 15 residues. Trimming removed 5 bases at V and 1 base at J, with 15 bases between. CDR3 loop: CASSEGIGFSYEQYF. DNA for the CDR3: TGTGCCAGCAGCGAGGGAATTGGGTTTTCCTACGAGCAGTACTTC.

This clonotype was detected once. The CDR3 DNA reads as TGCAGTGCTAGTCCTAGCGGGGGGGTTTTGGTGAATGAGCAGTTCTTC. It codes for CSASPSGGVLVNEQFF. The chain has TRBV20-1 and TRBJ2-1; 12 positions agree with TRBD2. CDR1 DFQATT and CDR2 SNEGSKA come from the germline V gene (reference sequence). The ends lost 3 bases at V and 7 bases at J; junction bases unmatched: 10. The CDR3 sequence is 16 residues long.

J is TRBJ2-2 and V is TRBV2; 12 bases are shared with TRBD1. CDR1 and CDR2 from the germline V gene are SNHLY and FYNNEI. The CDR3 is 18 residues long. CDR3 nucleotides: TGTACCATCAGGGAACCGGGACAGGGGGCCCTAAGTTGGGGGGAGCTGTTTTTT. It translates to CTIREPGQGALSWGELFF.

The rearrangement joins TRBV3-1 to TRBJ2-5; D might be TRBD1 (6 bases). The CDR3 consists of 16 residues. V shed 0 bases and J shed 2 bases, with 13 bases lying between them. Germline V gives CDR1 LGHDT, CDR2 YNNKEL (reference sequence). In DNA, the CDR3 is TGTGCCAGCAGCCAAGACCCCGACAGGCCACAAGAGACCCAGTACTTC. The encoded protein is CASSQDPDRPQETQYF.

This clonotype was seen repeatedly, ten times or more. The chain employs TRBV5-1 and TRBJ2-7; possibly TRBD1 for D (6 bases). From germline, CDR1 is SGHRS and CDR2 YFSETQ. V lost 0 bases to trimming and J lost 6 bases, with 7 bases between them. The CDR3 spans 12 residues. CDR3 protein: CASSLEGGEQYF. Written as DNA, the CDR3 is TGCGCCAGCAGCTTGGAAGGGGGCGAGCAGTACTTC. Full variable domain (outside the CDR3, taken from reference TRBV5-1 and TRBJ2-7): KAGVTQTPRYLIKTRGQQVTLSCSPISGHRSVSWYQQTPGQGLQFLFEYFSETQRNKGNFPGRFSGRQFSNSRSEMNVSTLELGDSALYLCASSLEGGEQYFGPGTRLTVT.

The J gene is TRBJ2-7, the V gene TRBV7-8, with 9 nucleotides matching TRBD1. CDR1 SGHVS and CDR2 FQNEAQ come from the germline V gene. The CDR3 has 14 amino acids. Trimming removed 5 bases from V and 1 base from J; junction bases left unmatched: 3. CDR3 DNA: TGTGCCAGCAGCCGGACAGGGGCTTCCTACGAGCAGTACTTC. Its translation: CASSRTGASYEQYF.

This clonotype has a handful of counts. The chain couples TRBV7-9 to TRBJ1-1; the match to TRBD1 covers 9 bases. CDR1 and CDR2 (germline): SEHNR, FQNEAQ (reference sequence). The CDR3 is made up of 15 amino acids. The V and J ends lost 6 bases and 3 bases, in that order; junction bases with no gene match: 8. CDR3 protein: CASRETGGVDTEAFF. For the CDR3, the DNA is TGTGCCAGCAGAGAGACAGGGGGGGTGGACACTGAAGCTTTCTTT.

The chain combines TRBV12-3 or TRBV12-4 with TRBJ1-1, with D unresolved. The CDR3 loop spans 13 amino acids. Trimming stripped 4 bases from V and 7 bases from J, with 13 bases between. CDR3 loop: CASSYLSGVEAFF. The CDR3 nucleotides read TGTGCCAGCAGTTACCTAAGTGGAGTTGAAGCTTTCTTT.

This clonotype was picked up many times. The chain uses TRBV29-1 and TRBJ2-1; TRBD2 agrees at 9 bases. With 5 bases clipped from V and 10 bases from J, the junction kept 6 bases outside the gene matches. Per the germline V gene, CDR1 is SQVTM and CDR2 is ANQGSEA. The CDR3 has 12 amino acids. DNA of the CDR3: TGCAGCGTTTTAGCGGGAGAACAGGAGCAGTTCTTC. It is translated as CSVLAGEQEQFF.

This clonotype was counted at least ten times. The chain combines TRBV6-1 with TRBJ2-5; perhaps TRBD2 as D (6 bases). Germline V CDR1 and CDR2: MNHNS, SASEGT. V was trimmed by 6 bases and J by 3 bases, leaving 11 bases between them. The CDR3 runs to 13 residues. The CDR3 region is CASSWGLEETQYF. The DNA for the CDR3 is TGTGCCAGCAGCTGGGGACTCGAAGAGACCCAGTACTTC.

This clonotype turned up a few times. The J gene is TRBJ2-3, the V gene TRBV20-1; tentatively, D is TRBD1 or TRBD2 (5 bases each). CDR1 is DFQATT and CDR2 is SNEGSKA in the germline V gene (reference sequence). V was cut by 0 bases and J by 0 bases, with 10 bases left in between. The CDR3 totals 15 residues. In nucleotides, the CDR3 is TGCAGTGCTAGAGATTTGGGGGAAAGCACAGATACGCAGTATTTT. Its protein product is CSARDLGESTDTQYF.

Only a few counts were recorded for this clonotype. The rearrangement uses TRBV20-1 and TRBJ2-3; no definite D call. V dropped 4 bases and J dropped 0 bases, with 11 bases sitting between them. The CDR3 runs to 14 residues. Germline V gene data show CDR1 as DFQATT and CDR2 as SNEGSKA (reference sequence). The CDR3 loop reads CSATDSYSTDTQYF. The CDR3 nucleotides are TGCAGTGCTACGGATAGCTATAGCACAGATACGCAGTATTTT.

Many counts were recorded for this clonotype. The V call is TRBV5-1, the J call TRBJ2-1; TRBD1 might be the D (5 bases). Trimming pared 0 bases from V and 10 bases from J, leaving 8 bases between. The CDR3 runs 12 residues. The germline V gene encodes CDR1 SGHRS and CDR2 YFSETQ. The CDR3: CASSLGGKEQFF. CDR3 DNA sequence: TGCGCCAGCAGCTTGGGGGGCAAAGAGCAGTTCTTC.

This rearrangement joins TRBV6-2 or TRBV6-3 to TRBJ2-3; no definite D call. This CDR3 is 12 amino acids long. The V end was cut by 6 bases, the J end by 6 bases, with 10 bases between. CDR1 is MNHEY and CDR2 is SVGEGT in the germline V gene. The CDR3 DNA is TGTGCCAGCAGCGAAGTCTGGGATACGCAGTATTTT. It specifies CASSEVWDTQYF.

The chain recombines TRBV5-1 with TRBJ1-6; 9 bases are a match to TRBD1. This CDR3 is built from 15 residues. Trimming took 4 bases from V and 6 from J; bases not matched to a gene: 5. The germline V gene has CDR1 SGHRS and CDR2 YFSETQ. Written as DNA, the CDR3 is TGCGCCAGCAGCGACACAGGGGGCCGTAATTCACCCCTCCACTTT. It codes for CASSDTGGRNSPLHF.

In its sample, this clonotype was seen many times. The rearrangement links TRBV20-1 to TRBJ2-7; D is possibly TRBD1 or TRBD2 (5 bases each). This CDR3 has 13 residues. Germline-derived CDR1 and CDR2 are DFQATT and SNEGSKA (reference sequence). The germline V and J ends were trimmed by 0 bases and 3 bases, with 9 bases remaining between them. The CDR3 nucleotides read TGCAGTGCTAGAGATCTGAGGGGCTACGAGCAGTACTTC. Amino acid sequence: CSARDLRGYEQYF.

This clonotype was detected a few times. The chain carries TRBV12-5 and TRBJ2-3, with 7 nucleotides matching TRBD2. The V segment lost 1 base and the J segment 4 bases; nucleotides outside the gene matches: 5. The CDR3 is 15 residues long. CDR1 and CDR2 (germline): LGHNT, FRNRAP. CDR3 nucleotide sequence: TGTGCTAGTGGTTTGGCGGGAGGCCCCCCAGATACGCAGTATTTT. It is translated as CASGLAGGPPDTQYF.

This sequence joins TRBV27 and TRBJ2-1; 9 positions agree with TRBD2. After removal of 1 base from V and 4 bases from J, the junction contained 5 bases not matched to a gene. The CDR3 extends over 16 amino acids. Germline V gene data show CDR1 as MNHEY and CDR2 as SMNVEV (reference sequence). CDR3 bases: TGTGCCAGCAGTTTATTTAGCGGGAGCATATACAATGAGCAGTTCTTC. It is translated as CASSLFSGSIYNEQFF.